These 10 T cell receptor beta chains were sequenced from one sample in a study of PD-L1 blockade in urothelial cancer. Time point described: pretreatment peripheral blood. Clones were sequenced by immunoSEQ multiplex PCR, and TCRdb holds only the in-frame ones, with some missing. The data show approximately 55,000 clones, with 85% to 90% seen just once and around 22% held by the top ten. This specimen was PBMCs, taken around atezolizumab (anti-PD-L1) treatment. All receptors derive from a man aged 55-75 years with urothelial cancer.

This clone was detected ten times or more. CDR3 amino acids: CASSPARGWTNEKLFF. CDR3 DNA sequence: TGTGCCAGCTCACCAGCCCGAGGGTGGACTAATGAAAAACTGTTTTTT. V gene TRBV18 combines with J gene TRBJ1-4; D remains ambiguous. This CDR3 spans 16 amino acids. The ends were cut back, 2 bases at V and 2 bases at J, with 12 bases in the middle. Germline V gene data show CDR1 as KGHSH and CDR2 as LQKENI. Full variable domain (remainder filled in from reference TRBV18 and TRBJ1-4): NAGVMQNPRHLVRRRGQEARLRCSPMKGHSHVYWYRQLPEEGLKFMVYLQKENIIDESGMPKERFSAEFPKEGPSILRIQQVVRGDSAAYFCASSPARGWTNEKLFFGSGTQLSVL.

This clone is labeled as medium-sized. The J gene is TRBJ1-2, the V gene TRBV7-9, with 7 bases lining up with TRBD1. The CDR3 contains 18 residues. Germline values: CDR1 SEHNR, CDR2 FQNEAQ (reference sequence). V gave up 2 bases and J gave up 2 bases; unmatched junction bases: 14. The CDR3 region is CASSLWGQPGQRNYGYTF. The CDR3, as DNA: TGTGCCAGCAGCTTATGGGGTCAACCGGGACAGCGAAACTATGGCTACACCTTC.

The chain links TRBV6-6 to TRBJ1-1; no firm D call. V gave up 6 bases and J gave up 1 base, with 12 bases separating them. The CDR3 length is 14 residues. Germline CDR1 reads MNHNY; CDR2 reads SVGAGI (reference sequence). The DNA for the CDR3 is TGTGCCAGCAGCCCCAAACAGAAGAACACTGAAGCTTTCTTT. This gives the protein CASSPKQKNTEAFF.

This clone is a singleton in its sample. The gene calls are TRBV28 and TRBJ1-4; TRBD1 is a possible D gene (5 bases). Trimming took 0 bases from V and 4 from J, leaving 9 bases between them. CDR1 is MDHEN, CDR2 SYDVKM, per germline. This CDR3 comprises 15 residues. The CDR3 protein is CASSLWGGGNEKLFF. The DNA for the CDR3 is TGTGCCAGCAGTTTATGGGGCGGGGGTAATGAAAAACTGTTTTTT.

On this clone: One end of the junction fails to match germline, which may point to a read error. V gene TRBV7-7 combines with J gene TRBJ2-5; the match to TRBD2 covers 9 bases. From germline, CDR1 is SSHAT and CDR2 FNYEAQ (reference sequence). The CDR3 length is 19 residues. The CDR3 coding sequence is TGTGCTAGCAGCTTTGTCGTTGTTGCGAGCGGGAGGAGGGGGGAGACCCAGTACTTC. It codes for CASSFVVVASGRRGETQYF. Supplemented by reference TRBV7-7 and TRBJ2-5, the full variable domain reads GAGVSQSPRYKVTKRGQDVTLRCDPISSHATLYWYQQALGQGPEFLTYFNYEAQPDKSGLPSDRFSAERPEGSISTLTIQRTEQRDSAMYRCASSFVVVASGRRGETQYFGPGTRLLVL.

CDR3 DNA sequence: TGTGCCTGGAGCGAAACAGGCCGCCTTGGGACATGGTATAGCAATCAGCCCCAGCATTTT. Its translation is CAWSETGRLGTWYSNQPQHF. The rearrangement uses TRBV30 and TRBJ1-5; D might be TRBD1 (6 bases). Germline CDR1 is GTSNPN and CDR2 is SVGIG (reference sequence). V lost 3 bases, J lost 0 bases, and 27 bases lay in between. The length of the CDR3 is 20 residues.

CDR3 bases: TGTGCCAGCAGCGTAGCCGATAGTCTTAGCGGGAGACGGATTGAGCAGTTCTTC. This sequence encodes CASSVADSLSGRRIEQFF. The genes are TRBV9 and TRBJ2-1, with 9 nucleotides matching TRBD2. The CDR3 is 18 residues long. J was trimmed by 9 bases and V by 0 bases; bases with no gene match: 16. Germline CDR1 reads SGDLS; CDR2 reads YYNGEE.

The chain recombines TRBV6-5 with TRBJ2-7; 8 bases align to TRBD1. The trim removed 0 bases at V and 5 bases at J, leaving 9 bases unmatched. CDR1 is MNHEY and CDR2 is SVGAGI in the germline V gene. CDR3 length equals 16 residues. The CDR3 nucleotides are TGTGCCAGCAGTTACTCGATGCCCCCCAGGGGGCACGAGCAGTACTTC. Translating it yields CASSYSMPPRGHEQYF.

The CDR3 here is CASSMTRTGAFVNTEAFF. The CDR3, as DNA: TGTGCCAGCAGCATGACTAGGACAGGGGCTTTCGTGAACACTGAAGCTTTCTTT. This sequence joins TRBV5-8 and TRBJ1-1; 9 nucleotides match TRBD1. Per the germline V gene, CDR1 is SGHTS and CDR2 is YDEGEE. J was trimmed by 0 bases and V by 4 bases; bases with no gene match: 13. The CDR3 sequence is 18 residues long. The full variable domain, in which reference TRBV5-8 and TRBJ1-1 provide the parts outside the CDR3, is EAGVTQSPTHLIKTRGQQATLRCSPISGHTSVYWYQQALGLGLQFLLWYDEGEERNRGNFPPRFSGRQFPNYSSELNVNALELEDSALYLCASSMTRTGAFVNTEAFFGQGTRLTVV.

This chain joins TRBV6-1 and TRBJ1-2, with D possibly matching TRBD1 (6 bases). Germline V gene sequence: CDR1 MNHNS, CDR2 SASEGT. The ends were cut back, 3 bases at V and 7 bases at J, with 18 bases in the middle. The CDR3 runs to 15 residues. DNA for the CDR3: TGTGCCAGCAGTGAGGACCAGACAGGATACGGTGGCTACACCTTC. This translates into CASSEDQTGYGGYTF.